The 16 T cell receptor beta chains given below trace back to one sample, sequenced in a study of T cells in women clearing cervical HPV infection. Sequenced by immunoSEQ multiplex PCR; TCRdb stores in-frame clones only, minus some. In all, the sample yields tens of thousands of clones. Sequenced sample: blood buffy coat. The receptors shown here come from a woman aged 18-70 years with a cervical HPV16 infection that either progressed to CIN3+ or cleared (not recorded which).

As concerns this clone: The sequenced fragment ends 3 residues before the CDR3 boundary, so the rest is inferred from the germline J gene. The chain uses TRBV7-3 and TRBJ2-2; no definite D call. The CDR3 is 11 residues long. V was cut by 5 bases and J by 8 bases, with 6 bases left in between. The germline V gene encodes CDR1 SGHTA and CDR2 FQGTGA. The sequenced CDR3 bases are TGTGCCAGCAGCCAAACAGGGGAG. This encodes CASSQTGE. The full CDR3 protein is CASSQTGELFF.

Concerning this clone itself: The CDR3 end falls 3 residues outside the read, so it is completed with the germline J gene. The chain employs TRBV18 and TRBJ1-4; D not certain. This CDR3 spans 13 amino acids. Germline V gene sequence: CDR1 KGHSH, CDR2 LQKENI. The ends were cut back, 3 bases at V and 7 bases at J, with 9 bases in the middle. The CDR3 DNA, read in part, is TGTGCCAGCTCACCTAGGGTTACTGAAAAA. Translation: CASSPRVTEK. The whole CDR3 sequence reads CASSPRVTEKLFF.

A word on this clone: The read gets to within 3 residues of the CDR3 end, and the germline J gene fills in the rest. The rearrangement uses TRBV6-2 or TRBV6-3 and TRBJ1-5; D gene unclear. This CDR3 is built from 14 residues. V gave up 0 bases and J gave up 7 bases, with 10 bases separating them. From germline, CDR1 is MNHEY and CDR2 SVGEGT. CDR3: CASSYSTGVQPQHF. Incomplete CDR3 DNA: TGTGCCAGCAGTTACTCGACCGGGGTCCAGCCC.

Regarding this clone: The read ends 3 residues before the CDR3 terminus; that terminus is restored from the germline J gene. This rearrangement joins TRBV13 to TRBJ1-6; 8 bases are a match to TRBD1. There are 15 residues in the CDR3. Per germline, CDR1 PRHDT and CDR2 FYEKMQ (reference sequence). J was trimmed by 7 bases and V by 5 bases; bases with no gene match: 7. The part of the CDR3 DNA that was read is TGTGCCAGCAGCCCCGGGGACAGGAAAAATTCACCC. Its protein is CASSPGDRKNSP. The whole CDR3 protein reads CASSPGDRKNSPLHF.

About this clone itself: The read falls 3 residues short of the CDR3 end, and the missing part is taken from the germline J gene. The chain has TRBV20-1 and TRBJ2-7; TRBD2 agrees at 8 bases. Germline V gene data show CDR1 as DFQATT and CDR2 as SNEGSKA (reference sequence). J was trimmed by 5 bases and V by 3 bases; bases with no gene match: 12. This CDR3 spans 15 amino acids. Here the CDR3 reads CSARNLAGAENEQYF. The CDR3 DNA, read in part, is TGCAGTGCTAGGAATCTAGCGGGTGCTGAGAACGAG.

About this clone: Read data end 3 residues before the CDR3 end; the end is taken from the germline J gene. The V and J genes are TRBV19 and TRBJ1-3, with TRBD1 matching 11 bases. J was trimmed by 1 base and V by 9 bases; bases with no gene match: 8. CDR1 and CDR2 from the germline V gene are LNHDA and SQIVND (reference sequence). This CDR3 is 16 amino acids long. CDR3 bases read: TGTGCCAGCATCACCCGGGACAGGGGGTCTGGAAACACC. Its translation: CASITRDRGSGNT. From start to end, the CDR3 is CASITRDRGSGNTIYF.

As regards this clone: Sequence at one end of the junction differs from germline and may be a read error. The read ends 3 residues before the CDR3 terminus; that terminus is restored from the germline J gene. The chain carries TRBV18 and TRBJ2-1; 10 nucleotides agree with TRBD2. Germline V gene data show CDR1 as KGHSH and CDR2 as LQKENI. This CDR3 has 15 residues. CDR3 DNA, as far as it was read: TGTGCCAACTCAACTAGCGGGGCGACCGGCAATGAG. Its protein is CANSTSGATGNE. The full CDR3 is CANSTSGATGNEQFF.

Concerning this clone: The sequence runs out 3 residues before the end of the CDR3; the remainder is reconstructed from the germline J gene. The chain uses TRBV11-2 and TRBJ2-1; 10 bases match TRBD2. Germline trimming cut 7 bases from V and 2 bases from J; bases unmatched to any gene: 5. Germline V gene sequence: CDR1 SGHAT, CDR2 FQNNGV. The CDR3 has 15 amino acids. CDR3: CASTPSGRAYNEQFF. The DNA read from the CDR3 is TGTGCCAGCACCCCGAGCGGGAGGGCCTACAATGAG. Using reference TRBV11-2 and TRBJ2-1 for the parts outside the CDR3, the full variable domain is EAGVAQSPRYKIIEKRQSVAFWCNPISGHATLYWYQQILGQGPKLLIQFQNNGVVDDSQLPKDRFSAERLKGVDSTLKIQPAKLEDSAVYLCASTPSGRAYNEQFFGPGTRLTVL.

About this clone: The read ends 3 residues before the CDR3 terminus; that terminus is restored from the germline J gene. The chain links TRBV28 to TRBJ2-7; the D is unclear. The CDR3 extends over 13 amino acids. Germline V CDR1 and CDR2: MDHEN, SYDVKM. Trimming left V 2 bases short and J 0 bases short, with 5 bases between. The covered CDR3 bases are TGTGCCAGCAGTTTAACTATCTCCTACGAG. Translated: CASSLTISYE. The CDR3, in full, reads CASSLTISYEQYF.

This CDR3 reads CASSFPGDEQYF. The part of the CDR3 DNA that was read is TGCGCCAGCAGCTTCCCAGGGGACGAG. The chain couples TRBV5-1 to TRBJ2-7, with TRBD1 as a possible D gene (6 bases). The CDR3 extends 3 residues past the end of the read, so its final part is completed from the germline J gene. Trimming shortened V by 2 bases and J by 5 bases, and 8 bases separated the two germline ends. Germline V CDR1 and CDR2: SGHRS, YFSETQ. The length of the CDR3 is 12 residues.

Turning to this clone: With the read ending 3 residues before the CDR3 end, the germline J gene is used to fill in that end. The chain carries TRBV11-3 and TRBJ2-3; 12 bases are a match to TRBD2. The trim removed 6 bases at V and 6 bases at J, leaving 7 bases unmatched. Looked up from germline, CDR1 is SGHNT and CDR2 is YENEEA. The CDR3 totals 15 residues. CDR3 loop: CASSQLAGGGDTQYF. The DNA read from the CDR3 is TGTGCCAGCAGTCAACTAGCGGGAGGAGGGGATACG.

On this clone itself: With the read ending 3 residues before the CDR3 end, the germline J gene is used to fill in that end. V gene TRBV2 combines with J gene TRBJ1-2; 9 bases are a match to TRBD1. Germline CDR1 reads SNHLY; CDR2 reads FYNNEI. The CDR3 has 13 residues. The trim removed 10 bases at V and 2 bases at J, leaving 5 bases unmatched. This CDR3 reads CATRTGENYGYTF. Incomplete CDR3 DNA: TGTGCCACCCGGACAGGGGAGAACTATGGC.

The CDR3 DNA, read in part, is TGCAGTGCTAGGGCGGGTTCGGTACAGCCC. Translation: CSARAGSVQP. The whole CDR3 protein is CSARAGSVQPQHF. The J gene is TRBJ1-5, the V gene TRBV20-1, with no clear D. With the read ending 3 residues before the CDR3 end, the germline J gene is used to fill in that end. Trimming stripped 3 bases from V and 7 bases from J, with 13 bases between. Germline V gives CDR1 DFQATT, CDR2 SNEGSKA (reference sequence). This CDR3 has 13 amino acids.

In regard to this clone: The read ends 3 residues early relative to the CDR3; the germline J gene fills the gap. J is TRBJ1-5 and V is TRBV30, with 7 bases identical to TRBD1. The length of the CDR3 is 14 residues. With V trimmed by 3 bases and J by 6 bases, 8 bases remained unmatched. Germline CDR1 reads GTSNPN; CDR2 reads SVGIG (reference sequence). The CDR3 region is CAWSRQGGSQPQHF. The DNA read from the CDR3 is TGTGCCTGGAGCCGACAGGGCGGGAGTCAGCCC.

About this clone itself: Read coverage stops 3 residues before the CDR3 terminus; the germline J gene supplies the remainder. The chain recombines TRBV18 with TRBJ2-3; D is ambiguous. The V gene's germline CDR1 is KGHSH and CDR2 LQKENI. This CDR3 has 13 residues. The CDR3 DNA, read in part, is TGTGCCAGCTCACCAGTCAGTTTACAGCCG. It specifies CASSPVSLQP. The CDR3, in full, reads CASSPVSLQPQYF. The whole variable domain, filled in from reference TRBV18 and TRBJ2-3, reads NAGVMQNPRHLVRRRGQEARLRCSPMKGHSHVYWYRQLPEEGLKFMVYLQKENIIDESGMPKERFSAEFPKEGPSILRIQQVVRGDSAAYFCASSPVSLQPQYFGPGTRLTVL.

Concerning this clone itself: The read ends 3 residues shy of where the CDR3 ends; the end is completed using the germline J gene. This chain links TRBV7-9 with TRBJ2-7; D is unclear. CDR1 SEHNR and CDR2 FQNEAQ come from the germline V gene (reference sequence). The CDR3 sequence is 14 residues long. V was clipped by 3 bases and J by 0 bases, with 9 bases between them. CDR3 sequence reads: CASSFSTSSYEQYF. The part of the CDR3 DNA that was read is TGTGCCAGCAGCTTTTCAACAAGCTCCTACGAG. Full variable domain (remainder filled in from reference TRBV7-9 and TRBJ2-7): DTGVSQNPRHKITKRGQNVTFRCDPISEHNRLYWYRQTLGQGPEFLTYFQNEAQLEKSRLLSDRFSAERPKGSFSTLEIQRTEQGDSAMYLCASSFSTSSYEQYFGPGTRLTVT.